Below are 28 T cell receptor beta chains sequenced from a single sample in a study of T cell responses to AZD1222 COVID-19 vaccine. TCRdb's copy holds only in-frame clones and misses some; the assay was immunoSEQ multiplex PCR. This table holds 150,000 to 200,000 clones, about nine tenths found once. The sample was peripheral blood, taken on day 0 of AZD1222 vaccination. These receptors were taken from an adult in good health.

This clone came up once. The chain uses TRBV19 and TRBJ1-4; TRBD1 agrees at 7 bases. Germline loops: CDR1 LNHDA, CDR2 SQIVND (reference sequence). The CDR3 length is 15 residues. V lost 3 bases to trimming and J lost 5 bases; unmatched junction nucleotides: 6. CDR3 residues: CASSIASGGNEKLFF. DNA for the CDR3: TGTGCCAGTAGTATCGCCTCAGGGGGGAATGAAAAACTGTTTTTT.

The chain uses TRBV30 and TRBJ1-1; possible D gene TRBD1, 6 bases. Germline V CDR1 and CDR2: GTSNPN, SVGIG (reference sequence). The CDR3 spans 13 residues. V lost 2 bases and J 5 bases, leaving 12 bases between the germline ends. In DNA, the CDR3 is TGTGCCTGGAGTACAGGGAGAGGGACTGAAGCTTTCTTT. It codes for CAWSTGRGTEAFF.

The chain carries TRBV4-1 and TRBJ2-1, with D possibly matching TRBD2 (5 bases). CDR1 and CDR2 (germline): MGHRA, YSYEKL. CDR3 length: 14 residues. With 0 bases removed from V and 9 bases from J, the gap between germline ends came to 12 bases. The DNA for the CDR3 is TGCGCCAGCAGCCAAGATGGGCAGCGGATTGAGCAGTTCTTC. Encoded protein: CASSQDGQRIEQFF.

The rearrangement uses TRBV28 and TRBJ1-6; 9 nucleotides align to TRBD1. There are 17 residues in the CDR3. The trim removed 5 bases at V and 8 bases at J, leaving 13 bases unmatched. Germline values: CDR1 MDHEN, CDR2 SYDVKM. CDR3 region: CASSPTGGTGNDSPLHF. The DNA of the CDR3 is TGTGCCAGCAGTCCAACCGGGGGGACAGGGAATGATTCACCCCTCCACTTT.

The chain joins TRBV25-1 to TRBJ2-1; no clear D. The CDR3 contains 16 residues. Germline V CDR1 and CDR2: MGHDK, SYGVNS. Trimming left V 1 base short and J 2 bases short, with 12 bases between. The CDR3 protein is CASSEFTSPAYNEQFF. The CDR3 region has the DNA TGTGCCAGCAGTGAATTCACAAGTCCGGCCTACAATGAGCAGTTCTTC. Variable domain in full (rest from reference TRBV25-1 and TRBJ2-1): EADIYQTPRYLVIGTGKKITLECSQTMGHDKMYWYQQDPGMELHLIHYSYGVNSTEKGDLSSESTVSRIRTEHFPLTLESARPSHTSQYLCASSEFTSPAYNEQFFGPGTRLTVL.

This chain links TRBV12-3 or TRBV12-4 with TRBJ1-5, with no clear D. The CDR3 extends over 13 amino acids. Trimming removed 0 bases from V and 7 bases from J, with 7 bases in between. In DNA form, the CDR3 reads TGTGCCAGCAGTTTAGCCGGTAACCAGCCCCAGCATTTT. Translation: CASSLAGNQPQHF.

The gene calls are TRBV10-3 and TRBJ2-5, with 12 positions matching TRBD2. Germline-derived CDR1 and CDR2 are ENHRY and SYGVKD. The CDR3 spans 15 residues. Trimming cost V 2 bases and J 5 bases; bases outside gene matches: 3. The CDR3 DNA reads TGTGCCATCAGTGAGACTAGCGGGGGGTGGGAGACCCAGTACTTC. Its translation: CAISETSGGWETQYF.

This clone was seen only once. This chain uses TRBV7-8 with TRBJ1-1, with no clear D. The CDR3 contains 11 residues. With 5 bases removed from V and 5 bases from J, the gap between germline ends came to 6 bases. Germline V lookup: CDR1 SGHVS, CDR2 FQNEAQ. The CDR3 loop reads CASSLQTEAFF. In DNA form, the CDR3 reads TGTGCCAGCAGCCTACAAACTGAAGCTTTCTTT.

DNA of the CDR3: TGTGCCTGGCGGCGGGGTTCTGGGGCCAACGTCCTGACTTTC. The encoded protein is CAWRRGSGANVLTF. J is TRBJ2-6 and V is TRBV30, with D possibly TRBD2 on 6 matching bases. The CDR3 has 14 amino acids. Germline lookup yields CDR1 GTSNPN and CDR2 SVGIG (reference sequence). V lost 5 bases and J lost 1, with 9 bases in between.

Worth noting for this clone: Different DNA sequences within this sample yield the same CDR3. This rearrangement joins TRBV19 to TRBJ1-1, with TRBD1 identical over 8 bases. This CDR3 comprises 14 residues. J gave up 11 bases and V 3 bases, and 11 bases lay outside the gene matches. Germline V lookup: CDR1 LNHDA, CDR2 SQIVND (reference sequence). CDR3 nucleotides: TGTGCCAGTAGTATGGGTGAGGCAGGGGGCCGCGCTTTCTTT. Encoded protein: CASSMGEAGGRAFF.

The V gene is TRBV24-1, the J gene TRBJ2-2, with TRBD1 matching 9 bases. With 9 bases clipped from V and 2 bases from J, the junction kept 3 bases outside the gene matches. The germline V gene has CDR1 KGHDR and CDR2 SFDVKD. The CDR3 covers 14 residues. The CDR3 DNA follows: TGTGCCACCGGGGACAGGGCCAACACCGGGGAGCTGTTTTTT. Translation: CATGDRANTGELFF.

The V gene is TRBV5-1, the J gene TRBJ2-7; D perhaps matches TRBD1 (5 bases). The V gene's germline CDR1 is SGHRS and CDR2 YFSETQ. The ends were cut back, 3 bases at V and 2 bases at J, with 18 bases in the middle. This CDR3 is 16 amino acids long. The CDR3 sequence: CASSWEQDRVTYEQYF. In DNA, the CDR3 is TGCGCCAGCAGCTGGGAACAGGATAGAGTAACCTACGAGCAGTACTTC.

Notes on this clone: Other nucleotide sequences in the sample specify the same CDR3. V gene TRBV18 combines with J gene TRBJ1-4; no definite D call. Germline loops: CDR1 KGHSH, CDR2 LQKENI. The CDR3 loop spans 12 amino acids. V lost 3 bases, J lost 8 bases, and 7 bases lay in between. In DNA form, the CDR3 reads TGTGCCAGCTCACCCCTGGGGGAAAAACTGTTTTTT. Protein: CASSPLGEKLFF.

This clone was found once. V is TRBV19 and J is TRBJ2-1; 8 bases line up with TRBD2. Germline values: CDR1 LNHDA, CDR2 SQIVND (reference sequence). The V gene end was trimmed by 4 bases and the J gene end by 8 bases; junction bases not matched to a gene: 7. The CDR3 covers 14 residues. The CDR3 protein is CASSNRGGQDEQFF. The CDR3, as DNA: TGTGCCAGTAGTAACCGGGGGGGCCAAGATGAGCAGTTCTTC. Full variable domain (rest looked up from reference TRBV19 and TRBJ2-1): DGGITQSPKYLFRKEGQNVTLSCEQNLNHDAMYWYRQDPGQGLRLIYYSQIVNDFQKGDIAEGYSVSREKKESFPLTVTSAQKNPTAFYLCASSNRGGQDEQFFGPGTRLTVL.

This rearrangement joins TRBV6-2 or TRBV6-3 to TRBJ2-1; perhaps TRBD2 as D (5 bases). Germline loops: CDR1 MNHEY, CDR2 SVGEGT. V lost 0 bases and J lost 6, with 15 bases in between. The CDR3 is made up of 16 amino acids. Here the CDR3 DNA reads TGTGCCAGCAGTTACTCGATACGAGGGCGCCTCAATGAGCAGTTCTTC. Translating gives CASSYSIRGRLNEQFF.

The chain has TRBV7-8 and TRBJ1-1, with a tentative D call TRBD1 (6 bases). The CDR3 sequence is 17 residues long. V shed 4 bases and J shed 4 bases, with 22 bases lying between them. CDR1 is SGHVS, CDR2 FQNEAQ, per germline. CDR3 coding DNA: TGTGCCAGCAGCTATATGAGGGGGGGTAAAATGGCCACTGAAGCTTTCTTT. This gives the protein CASSYMRGGKMATEAFF. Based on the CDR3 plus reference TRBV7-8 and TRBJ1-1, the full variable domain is GAGVSQSPRYKVAKRGQDVALRCDPISGHVSLFWYQQALGQGPEFLTYFQNEAQLDKSGLPSDRFFAERPEGSVSTLKIQRTQQEDSAVYLCASSYMRGGKMATEAFFGQGTRLTVV.

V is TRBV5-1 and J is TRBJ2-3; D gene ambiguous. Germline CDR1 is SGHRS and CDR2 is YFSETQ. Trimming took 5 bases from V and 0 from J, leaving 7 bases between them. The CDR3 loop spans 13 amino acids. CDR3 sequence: CASRTESTDTQYF. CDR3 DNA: TGCGCCAGCAGGACCGAAAGCACAGATACGCAGTATTTT.

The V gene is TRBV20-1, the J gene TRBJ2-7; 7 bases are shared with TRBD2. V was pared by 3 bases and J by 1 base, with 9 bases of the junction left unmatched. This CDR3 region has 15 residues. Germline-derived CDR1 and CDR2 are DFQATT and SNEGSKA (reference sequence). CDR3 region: CSASGSLAASYEQYF. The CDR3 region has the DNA TGCAGTGCTAGTGGGAGCCTAGCGGCGTCCTACGAGCAGTACTTC.

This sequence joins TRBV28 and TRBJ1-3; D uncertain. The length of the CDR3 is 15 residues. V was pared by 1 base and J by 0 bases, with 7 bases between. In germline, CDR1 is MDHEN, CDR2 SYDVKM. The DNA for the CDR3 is TGTGCCAGCAGTTTATCCGGGAGCTCTGGAAACACCATATATTTT. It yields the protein CASSLSGSSGNTIYF.

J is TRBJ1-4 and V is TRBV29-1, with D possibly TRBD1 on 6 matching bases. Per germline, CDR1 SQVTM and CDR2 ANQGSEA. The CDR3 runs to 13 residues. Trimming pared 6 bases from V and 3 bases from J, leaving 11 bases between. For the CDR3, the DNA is TGCAGCGTGAAACAGGGATCTAATGAAAAACTGTTTTTT. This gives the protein CSVKQGSNEKLFF.

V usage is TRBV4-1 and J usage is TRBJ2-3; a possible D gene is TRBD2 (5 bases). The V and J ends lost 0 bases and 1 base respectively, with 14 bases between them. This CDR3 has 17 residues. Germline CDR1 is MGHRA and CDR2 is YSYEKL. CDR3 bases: TGCGCCAGCAGCCAAGATGGGGTAGCGTTGGGCACAGATACGCAGTATTTT. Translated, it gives CASSQDGVALGTDTQYF.

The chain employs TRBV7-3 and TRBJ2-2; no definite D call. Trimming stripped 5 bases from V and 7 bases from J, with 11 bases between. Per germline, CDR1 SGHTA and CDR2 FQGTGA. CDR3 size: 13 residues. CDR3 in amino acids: CASSLVSNGELFF. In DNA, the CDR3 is TGTGCCAGCAGCCTCGTATCGAACGGGGAGCTGTTTTTT.

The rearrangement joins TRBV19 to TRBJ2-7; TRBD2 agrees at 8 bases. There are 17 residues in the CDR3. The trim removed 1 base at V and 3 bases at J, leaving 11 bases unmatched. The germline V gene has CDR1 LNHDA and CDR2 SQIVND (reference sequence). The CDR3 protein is CASSIVRRASGLYEQYF. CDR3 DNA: TGTGCCAGTAGTATAGTGAGGAGAGCTAGCGGGCTCTACGAGCAGTACTTC.

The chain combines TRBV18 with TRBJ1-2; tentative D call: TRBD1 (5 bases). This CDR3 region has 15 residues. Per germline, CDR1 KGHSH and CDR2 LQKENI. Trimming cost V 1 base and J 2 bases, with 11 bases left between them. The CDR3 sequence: CASSPQRDGNYGYTF. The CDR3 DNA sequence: TGTGCCAGCTCACCACAGAGGGACGGGAACTATGGCTACACCTTC.

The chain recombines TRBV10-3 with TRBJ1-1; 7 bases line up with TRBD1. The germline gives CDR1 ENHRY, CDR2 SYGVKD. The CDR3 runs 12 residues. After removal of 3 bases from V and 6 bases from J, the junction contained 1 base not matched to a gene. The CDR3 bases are TGTGCCATCAGTGAAACAGGGGCTGAAGCTTTCTTT. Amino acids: CAISETGAEAFF.

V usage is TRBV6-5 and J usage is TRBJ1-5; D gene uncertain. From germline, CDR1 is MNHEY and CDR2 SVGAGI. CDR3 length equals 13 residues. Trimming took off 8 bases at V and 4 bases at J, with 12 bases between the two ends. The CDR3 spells CASSSSFNQPQHF. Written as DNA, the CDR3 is TGTGCCAGCTCCTCCTCATTTAATCAGCCCCAGCATTTT.

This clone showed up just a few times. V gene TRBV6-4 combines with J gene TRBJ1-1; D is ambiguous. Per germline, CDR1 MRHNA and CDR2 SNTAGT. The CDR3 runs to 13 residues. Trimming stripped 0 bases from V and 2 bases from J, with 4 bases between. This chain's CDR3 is CASSDSQNTEAFF. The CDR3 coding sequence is TGTGCCAGCAGTGACTCACAAAACACTGAAGCTTTCTTT.

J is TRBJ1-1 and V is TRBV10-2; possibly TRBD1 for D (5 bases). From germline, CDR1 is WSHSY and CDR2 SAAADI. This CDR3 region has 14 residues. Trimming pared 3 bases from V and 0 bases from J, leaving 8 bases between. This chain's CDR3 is CASSDRGVNTEAFF. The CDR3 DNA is TGCGCCAGCAGTGATCGGGGCGTGAACACTGAAGCTTTCTTT.